The text below deals with one T cell receptor beta chain. The data were obtained in a study of CD8 T cells in Susac syndrome. The sequenced target, TCR beta, came from blood CD8+ and CD4+ T cells. It was treatment-naive patients with stable or active relapsing-remitting disease who made up the multiple sclerosis controls. RNA, at about 0.5 to 1 ug, was reverse transcribed with random hexamers. Multiplex immunoSEQ PCR targeted 54 Vbeta and 13 Jbeta TCR beta segments. In TCRdb, the immunoSEQ multiplex PCR reads were re-called with MiXCR into one record per CDR3 protein. The sample lists 300,000 or so distinct CDR3 sequences, just over 90% occurring once. Germline CDR1 and CDR2: MNHEY and SVGEGT. Trimming stripped 6 bases from V and 1 base from J, with 19 bases between. This CDR3 spans 17 amino acids.

Sequencing was done on a sample of CD4+ T cells from PBMCs. The V gene is TRBV6-2 or TRBV6-3, the J gene TRBJ2-4, with a possible D match to TRBD1 (6 bases). The sequence came from a human donor with multiple sclerosis. CDR3: CASSPMITGKAKNIQYF. The CDR3 DNA reads TGTGCCAGCAGCCCAATGATCACAGGGAAGGCCAAAAACATTCAGTACTTC.